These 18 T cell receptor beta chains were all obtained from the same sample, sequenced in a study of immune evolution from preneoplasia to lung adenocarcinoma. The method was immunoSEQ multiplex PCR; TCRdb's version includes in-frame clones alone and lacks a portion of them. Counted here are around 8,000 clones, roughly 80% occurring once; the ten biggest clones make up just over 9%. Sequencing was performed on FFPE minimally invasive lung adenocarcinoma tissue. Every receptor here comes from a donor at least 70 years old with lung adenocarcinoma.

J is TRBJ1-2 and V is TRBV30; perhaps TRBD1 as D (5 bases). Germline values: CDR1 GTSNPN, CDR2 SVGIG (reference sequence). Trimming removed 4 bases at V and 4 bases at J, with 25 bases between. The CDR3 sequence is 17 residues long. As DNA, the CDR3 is TGTGCCTGGATCTCTTCGATTTGGGCCCAAAGGGGCTATGGCTACACCTTC. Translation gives CAWISSIWAQRGYGYTF.

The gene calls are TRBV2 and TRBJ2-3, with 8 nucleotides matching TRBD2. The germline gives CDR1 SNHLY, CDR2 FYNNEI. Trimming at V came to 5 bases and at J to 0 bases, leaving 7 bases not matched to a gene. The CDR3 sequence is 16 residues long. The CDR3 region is CASSYTSGVSTDTQYF. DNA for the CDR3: TGTGCCAGCAGTTACACTAGCGGAGTTAGCACAGATACGCAGTATTTT.

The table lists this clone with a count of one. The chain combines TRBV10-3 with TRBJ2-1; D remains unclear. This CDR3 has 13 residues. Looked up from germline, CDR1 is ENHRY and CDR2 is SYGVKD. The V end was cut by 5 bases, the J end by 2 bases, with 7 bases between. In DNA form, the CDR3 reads TGTGCCATCAGTCCCAATCCCTACAATGAGCAGTTCTTC. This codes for CAISPNPYNEQFF.

CDR3 protein: CASSDGGTVSYEQYF. As DNA, the CDR3 is TGTGCCAGCAGTGATGGAGGGACGGTCTCCTACGAGCAGTACTTC. The chain couples TRBV6-1 to TRBJ2-7; tentatively, D is TRBD2 (6 bases). The CDR3 runs 15 residues. Germline values: CDR1 MNHNS, CDR2 SASEGT. Trimming took 3 bases from V and 0 from J, leaving 12 bases between them.

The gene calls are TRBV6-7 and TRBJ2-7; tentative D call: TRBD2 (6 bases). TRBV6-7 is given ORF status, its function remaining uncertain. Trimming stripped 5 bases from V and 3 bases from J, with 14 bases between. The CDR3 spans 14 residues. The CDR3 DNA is TGTGCCAGCAGTCACAGACTAGGTTACTACGAGCAGTACTTC. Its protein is CASSHRLGYYEQYF.

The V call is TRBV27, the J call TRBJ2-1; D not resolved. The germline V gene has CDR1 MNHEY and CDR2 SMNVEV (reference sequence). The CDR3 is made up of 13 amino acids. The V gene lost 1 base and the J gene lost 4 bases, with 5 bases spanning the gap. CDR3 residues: CASSLFQYNEQFF. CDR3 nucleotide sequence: TGTGCCAGCAGTTTATTCCAATACAATGAGCAGTTCTTC.

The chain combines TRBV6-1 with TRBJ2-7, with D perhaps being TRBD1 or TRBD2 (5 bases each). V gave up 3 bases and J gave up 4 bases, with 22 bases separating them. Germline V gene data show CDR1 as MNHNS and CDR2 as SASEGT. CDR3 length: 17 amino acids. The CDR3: CASSERDGWGSDYEQYF. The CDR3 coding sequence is TGTGCCAGCAGTGAGAGGGATGGGTGGGGGAGTGATTACGAGCAGTACTTC.

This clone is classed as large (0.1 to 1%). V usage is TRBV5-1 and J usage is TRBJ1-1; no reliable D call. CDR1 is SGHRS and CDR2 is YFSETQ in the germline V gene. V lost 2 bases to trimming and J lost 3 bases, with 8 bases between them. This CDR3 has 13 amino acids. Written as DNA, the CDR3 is TGCGCCAGCAGCTTCGGGTGGGACACTGAAGCTTTCTTT. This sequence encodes CASSFGWDTEAFF.

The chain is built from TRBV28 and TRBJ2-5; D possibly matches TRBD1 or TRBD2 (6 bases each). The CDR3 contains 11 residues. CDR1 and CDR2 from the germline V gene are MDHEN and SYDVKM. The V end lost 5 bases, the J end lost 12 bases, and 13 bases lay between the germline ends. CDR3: CASSHPGAKYF. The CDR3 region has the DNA TGTGCCAGCAGTCACCCGGGGGCTAAGTACTTC. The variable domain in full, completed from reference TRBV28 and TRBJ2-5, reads DVKVTQSSRYLVKRTGEKVFLECVQDMDHENMFWYRQDPGLGLRLIYFSYDVKMKEKGDIPEGYSVSREKKERFSLILESASTNQTSMYLCASSHPGAKYFGPGTRLLVL.

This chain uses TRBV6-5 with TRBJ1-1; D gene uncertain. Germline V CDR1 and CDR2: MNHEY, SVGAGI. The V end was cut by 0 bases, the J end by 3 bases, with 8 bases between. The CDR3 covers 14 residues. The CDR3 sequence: CASSYSARYTEAFF. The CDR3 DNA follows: TGTGCCAGCAGTTACTCTGCGAGGTACACTGAAGCTTTCTTT.

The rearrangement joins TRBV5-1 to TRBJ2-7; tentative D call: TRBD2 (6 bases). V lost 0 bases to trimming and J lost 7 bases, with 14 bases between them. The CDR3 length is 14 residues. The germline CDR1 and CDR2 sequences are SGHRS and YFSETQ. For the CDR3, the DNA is TGCGCCAGCAGCTTGGAACCGGGAGTGGGAGAGCAGTACTTC. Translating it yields CASSLEPGVGEQYF.

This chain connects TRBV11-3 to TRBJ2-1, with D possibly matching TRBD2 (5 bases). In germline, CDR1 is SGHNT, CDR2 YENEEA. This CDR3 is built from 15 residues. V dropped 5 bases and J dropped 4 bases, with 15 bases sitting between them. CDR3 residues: CASSPEGGPYNEQFF. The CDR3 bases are TGTGCCAGCAGCCCTGAGGGCGGGCCTTACAATGAGCAGTTCTTC. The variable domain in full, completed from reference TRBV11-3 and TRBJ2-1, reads EAGVVQSPRYKIIEKKQPVAFWCNPISGHNTLYWYLQNLGQGPELLIRYENEEAVDDSQLPKDRFSAERLKGVDSTLKIQPAELGDSAVYLCASSPEGGPYNEQFFGPGTRLTVL.

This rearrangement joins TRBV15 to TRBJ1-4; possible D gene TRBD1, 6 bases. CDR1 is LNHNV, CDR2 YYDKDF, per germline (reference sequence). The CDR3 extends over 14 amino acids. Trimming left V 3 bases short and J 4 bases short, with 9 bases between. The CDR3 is CATSRDRVNEKLFF. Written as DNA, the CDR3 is TGTGCCACCAGCAGGGACAGAGTTAATGAAAAACTGTTTTTT.

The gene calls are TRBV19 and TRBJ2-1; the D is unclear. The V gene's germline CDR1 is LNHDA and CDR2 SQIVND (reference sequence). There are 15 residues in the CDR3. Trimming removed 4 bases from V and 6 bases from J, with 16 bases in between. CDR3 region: CASSTRYLVVNEQFF. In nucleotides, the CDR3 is TGTGCCAGTAGTACGAGGTACCTAGTCGTCAATGAGCAGTTCTTC.

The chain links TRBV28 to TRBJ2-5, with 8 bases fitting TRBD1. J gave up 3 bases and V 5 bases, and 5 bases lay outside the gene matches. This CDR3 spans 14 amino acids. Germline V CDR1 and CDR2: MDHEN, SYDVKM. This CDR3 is CASSPMDREETQYF. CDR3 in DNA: TGTGCCAGCAGTCCCATGGACAGGGAAGAGACCCAGTACTTC.

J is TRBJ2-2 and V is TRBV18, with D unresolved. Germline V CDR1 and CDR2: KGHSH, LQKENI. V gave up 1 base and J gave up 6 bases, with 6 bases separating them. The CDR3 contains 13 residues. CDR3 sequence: CASSPRVPGELFF. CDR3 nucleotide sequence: TGTGCCAGCTCACCACGAGTTCCCGGGGAGCTGTTTTTT.

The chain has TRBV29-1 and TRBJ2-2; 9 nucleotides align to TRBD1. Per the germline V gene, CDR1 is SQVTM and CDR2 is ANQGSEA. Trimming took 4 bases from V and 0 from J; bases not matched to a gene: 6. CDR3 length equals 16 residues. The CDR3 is CSVAGTGTSNTGELFF. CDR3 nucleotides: TGCAGCGTTGCCGGGACAGGGACCTCGAACACCGGGGAGCTGTTTTTT.

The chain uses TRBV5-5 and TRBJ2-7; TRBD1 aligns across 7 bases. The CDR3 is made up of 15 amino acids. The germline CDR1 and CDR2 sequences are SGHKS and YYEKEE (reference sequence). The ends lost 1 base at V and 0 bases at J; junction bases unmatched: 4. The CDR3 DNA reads TGTGCCAGCAGCTTGCCGACAGGGAGCTCCTACGAGCAGTACTTC. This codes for CASSLPTGSSYEQYF.